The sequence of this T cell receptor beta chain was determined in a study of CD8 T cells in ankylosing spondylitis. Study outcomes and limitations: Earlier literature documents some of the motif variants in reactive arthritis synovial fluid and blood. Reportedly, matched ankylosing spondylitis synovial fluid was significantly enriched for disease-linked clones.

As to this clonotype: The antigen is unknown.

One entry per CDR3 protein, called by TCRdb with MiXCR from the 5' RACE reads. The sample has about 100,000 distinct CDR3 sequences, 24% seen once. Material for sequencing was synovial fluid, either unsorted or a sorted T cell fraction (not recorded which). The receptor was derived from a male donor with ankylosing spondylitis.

CDR3 DNA sequence: TGTGCCAGCAGCCAGGGTCCATCGGGGATAAACAATGAGCAGTTCTTC. This codes for CASSQGPSGINNEQFF. The chain links TRBV3-1 to TRBJ2-1, with D maybe TRBD2 (5 bases). Germline CDR1 and CDR2: LGHDT and YNNKEL (reference sequence). This CDR3 is built from 16 residues. Trimming shortened V by 3 bases and J by 5 bases, and 17 bases separated the two germline ends.